The 17 T cell receptor beta chains listed next were all sequenced from one sample in a study of control samples from healthy donors and cancer patients. Clones were sequenced by immunoSEQ multiplex PCR, and TCRdb holds only the in-frame ones, with some missing. The sample lists about 130,000 clones, 85% to 95% occurring once. The source material was PBMCs. These receptors originate from a man aged 55 to 69 with colorectal cancer.

The CDR3 is CASSSHGQMSYEQYF. The CDR3 nucleotides are TGTGCCAGCAGCTCACATGGACAGATGAGCTACGAGCAGTACTTC. The rearrangement links TRBV7-9 to TRBJ2-7; D is perhaps TRBD1 (6 bases). CDR3 length equals 15 residues. The V end lost 4 bases, the J end lost 3 bases, and 16 bases lay between the germline ends. The germline gives CDR1 SEHNR, CDR2 FQNEAQ (reference sequence). The variable domain in full, completed from reference TRBV7-9 and TRBJ2-7, reads DTGVSQNPRHKITKRGQNVTFRCDPISEHNRLYWYRQTLGQGPEFLTYFQNEAQLEKSRLLSDRFSAERPKGSFSTLEIQRTEQGDSAMYLCASSSHGQMSYEQYFGPGTRLTVT.

The rearrangement joins TRBV5-1 to TRBJ1-2; possible D gene TRBD1, 6 bases. CDR1 and CDR2 (germline): SGHRS, YFSETQ. Trimming took 4 bases from V and 0 from J, leaving 10 bases between them. This CDR3 region has 14 residues. This CDR3 reads CASSPGGTNYGYTF. The CDR3 DNA follows: TGCGCCAGCAGCCCGGGGGGCACTAACTATGGCTACACCTTC. The variable domain in full, with the rest retrieved from reference TRBV5-1 and TRBJ1-2, is KAGVTQTPRYLIKTRGQQVTLSCSPISGHRSVSWYQQTPGQGLQFLFEYFSETQRNKGNFPGRFSGRQFSNSRSEMNVSTLELGDSALYLCASSPGGTNYGYTFGSGTRLTVV.

This clone was seen just once. V usage is TRBV2 and J usage is TRBJ1-2; TRBD1 is a possible D gene (6 bases). This CDR3 region has 16 residues. The ends were cut back, 2 bases at V and 1 base at J, with 14 bases in the middle. The germline V gene has CDR1 SNHLY and CDR2 FYNNEI. CDR3 bases: TGTGCCAGCAGTGAAACTTGGACAGAGCTTAACTATGGCTACACCTTC. Its translation: CASSETWTELNYGYTF.

The V call is TRBV6-5, the J call TRBJ1-1; maybe TRBD1 (5 bases). The CDR3 contains 13 residues. V dropped 4 bases and J dropped 8 bases, with 14 bases sitting between them. The germline V gene has CDR1 MNHEY and CDR2 SVGAGI. This CDR3 reads CASSSGLGGEAFF. DNA of the CDR3: TGTGCCAGCAGTTCTGGACTGGGGGGGGAAGCTTTCTTT.

The chain joins TRBV11-2 to TRBJ2-5; D gene ambiguous. V was trimmed by 3 bases and J by 5 bases, leaving 10 bases between them. CDR3 length equals 13 residues. CDR1 is SGHAT, CDR2 FQNNGV, per germline. The CDR3 here is CASSFNSAETQYF. In DNA, the CDR3 is TGTGCCAGCAGCTTTAATTCCGCCGAGACCCAGTACTTC.

The rearrangement joins TRBV19 to TRBJ1-2, with a weak D call TRBD1 (5 bases). The V end lost 5 bases, the J end lost 2 bases, and 12 bases lay between the germline ends. The CDR3 covers 14 residues. CDR1 and CDR2 (germline): LNHDA, SQIVND (reference sequence). CDR3 bases: TGTGCCAGTAGTTTGACAGTTGGCAACTATGGCTACACCTTC. Amino acids: CASSLTVGNYGYTF.

The CDR3 DNA sequence: TGTGCCAGCAGGACCGTTTATGGCTACACCTTC. Its protein is CASRTVYGYTF. The V and J genes are TRBV2 and TRBJ1-2; D is unresolved. With 6 bases removed from V and 5 bases from J, the gap between germline ends came to 7 bases. The CDR3 loop spans 11 amino acids. The germline V gene encodes CDR1 SNHLY and CDR2 FYNNEI. Full variable domain (remainder filled in from reference TRBV2 and TRBJ1-2): EPEVTQTPSHQVTQMGQEVILRCVPISNHLYFYWYRQILGQKVEFLVSFYNNEISEKSEIFDDQFSVERPDGSNFTLKIRSTKLEDSAMYFCASRTVYGYTFGSGTRLTVV.

The chain is built from TRBV5-1 and TRBJ2-5; 10 nucleotides line up with TRBD2. CDR3 length: 16 residues. J lost 1 base, V lost 4 bases, and 7 bases had no gene match. The germline gives CDR1 SGHRS, CDR2 YFSETQ. The CDR3: CASSPTLAGRQETQYF. Written as DNA, the CDR3 is TGCGCCAGCAGCCCTACACTAGCGGGGCGCCAAGAGACCCAGTACTTC.

The CDR3 loop is CASSPGQGVYGYTF. Here the CDR3 DNA reads TGTGCCAGCAGTCCGGGACAGGGTGTATATGGCTACACCTTC. The chain combines TRBV27 with TRBJ1-2; 9 nucleotides match TRBD1. The trim removed 5 bases at V and 5 bases at J, leaving 6 bases unmatched. The CDR3 consists of 14 residues. CDR1 MNHEY and CDR2 SMNVEV come from the germline V gene (reference sequence).

The rearrangement joins TRBV14 to TRBJ1-5, with D unclear. Germline assignment: CDR1 SGHDN and CDR2 FVKESK. Trimming took off 5 bases at V and 0 bases at J, with 14 bases between the two ends. The CDR3 has 16 amino acids. DNA for the CDR3: TGTGCCAGCAGCGCGCCAGGTATCTATAGCAATCAGCCCCAGCATTTT. Protein: CASSAPGIYSNQPQHF.

The table lists this clone with a count of one. The V and J genes are TRBV10-3 and TRBJ2-2, with 9 positions matching TRBD1. CDR1 is ENHRY and CDR2 is SYGVKD in the germline V gene. V was clipped by 8 bases and J by 7 bases; unmatched bases: 8. This CDR3 has 14 residues. CDR3 DNA: TGTGCCATCCGGGACAGGGAGAGGGACGGGGAGCTGTTTTTT. Translated, it gives CAIRDRERDGELFF.

The chain links TRBV5-4 to TRBJ2-1; 14 positions match TRBD2. This CDR3 has 16 amino acids. Germline V gene lookup returns CDR1 SGHNT and CDR2 YYREEE (reference sequence). J gave up 9 bases and V 4 bases, and 9 bases lay outside the gene matches. This CDR3 is CASSPGTSGGMREQFF. CDR3 nucleotide sequence: TGTGCCAGCAGCCCCGGGACTAGCGGGGGAATGCGTGAGCAGTTCTTC.

V is TRBV18 and J is TRBJ2-1; D is ambiguous. Trimming shortened V by 3 bases and J by 7 bases, and 10 bases separated the two germline ends. Germline CDR1 and CDR2: KGHSH and LQKENI. There are 13 residues in the CDR3. CDR3 coding DNA: TGTGCCAGCTCACCTGCCGTAGTTAATGAGCAGTTCTTC. Translated: CASSPAVVNEQFF.

The V call is TRBV2, the J call TRBJ2-7; D possibly uses TRBD1 or TRBD2 (7 bases each). The V and J ends lost 3 bases and 5 bases respectively, with 14 bases between them. Germline V gene data show CDR1 as SNHLY and CDR2 as FYNNEI. The CDR3 covers 14 residues. CDR3 DNA: TGTGCCAGCAGTGACGCACAGGGGACTAACGAGCAGTACTTC. Translated: CASSDAQGTNEQYF. Full variable domain (rest looked up from reference TRBV2 and TRBJ2-7): EPEVTQTPSHQVTQMGQEVILRCVPISNHLYFYWYRQILGQKVEFLVSFYNNEISEKSEIFDDQFSVERPDGSNFTLKIRSTKLEDSAMYFCASSDAQGTNEQYFGPGTRLTVT.

The CDR3 region is CASSQEWGSGGSSTKNIQYF. Written as DNA, the CDR3 is TGTGCCAGCAGCCAAGAATGGGGTAGCGGGGGGTCCTCAACCAAAAACATTCAGTACTTC. This chain links TRBV3-1 (or the pseudogene TRBV3-2) with TRBJ2-4; 10 nucleotides line up with TRBD2. The germline gives CDR1 LGHDT, CDR2 YNNKEL (reference sequence). Trimming cost V 0 bases and J 2 bases; bases outside gene matches: 13. This CDR3 comprises 20 residues.

The chain has TRBV10-3 and TRBJ1-2; TRBD1 is a possible D gene (5 bases). Trimming left V 2 bases short and J 0 bases short, with 10 bases between. CDR3 length: 15 amino acids. Germline CDR1 and CDR2: ENHRY and SYGVKD. As DNA, the CDR3 is TGTGCCATCAGTGAGGGCCAGGGTGCTAACTATGGCTACACCTTC. Translation gives CAISEGQGANYGYTF.

This chain links TRBV28 with TRBJ2-6; the D is unclear. Germline CDR1 is MDHEN and CDR2 is SYDVKM. CDR3 length equals 13 residues. Trimming removed 9 bases at V and 4 bases at J, with 10 bases between. CDR3 sequence (DNA): TGTGCCAGTGAAAATCCCGGGGCCAACGTCCTGACTTTC. This sequence encodes CASENPGANVLTF.